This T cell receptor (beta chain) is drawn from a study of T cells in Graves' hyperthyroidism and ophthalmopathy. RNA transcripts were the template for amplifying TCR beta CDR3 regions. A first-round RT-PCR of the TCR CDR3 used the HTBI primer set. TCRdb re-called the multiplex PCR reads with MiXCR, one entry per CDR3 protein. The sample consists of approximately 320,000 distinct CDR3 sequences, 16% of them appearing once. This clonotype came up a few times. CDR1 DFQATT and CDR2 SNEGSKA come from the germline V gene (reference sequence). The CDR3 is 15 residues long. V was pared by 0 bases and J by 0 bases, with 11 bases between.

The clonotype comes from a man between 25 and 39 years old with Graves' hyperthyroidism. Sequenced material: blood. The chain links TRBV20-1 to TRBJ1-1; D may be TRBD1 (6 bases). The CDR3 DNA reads TGCAGTGCTAGAGAGGGGGGCAACATGAACACTGAAGCTTTCTTT. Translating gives CSAREGGNMNTEAFF.